A selection of T cell receptor beta chains follows, all from one sample in a study of cytomegalovirus exposure and HLA in healthy donors. Profiling relied on immunoSEQ multiplex PCR, and the TCRdb table lists in-frame clones only, not all of them. The data show 100,000 to 150,000 clones, just under 90% seen once. The sample comprised PBMCs. These receptors originate from a woman in her twenties or thirties in good health and CMV-seronegative. The CDR3 runs from the conserved cysteine through the conserved F or W. The order of the fields is D gene, J gene, V gene, CDR3 protein, CDR3 DNA. D genes are given only for firm matches.

D gene: .
J gene: TRBJ2-7
V gene: TRBV6-5
CDR3 protein: CASSYSTASAYEQYF
CDR3 DNA: TGTGCCAGCAGTTACTCGACAGCCTCAGCCTACGAGCAGTACTTC

D gene: TRBD2
J gene: TRBJ2-1
V gene: TRBV6-1
CDR3 protein: CASSGGGLAGVAWDEQFF
CDR3 DNA: TGTGCCAGCAGTGGGGGGGGACTAGCGGGGGTCGCATGGGATGAGCAGTTCTTC

D gene: .
J gene: TRBJ1-2
V gene: TRBV7-9
CDR3 protein: CASSLGTGSYGYTF
CDR3 DNA: TGTGCCAGCAGCTTAGGTACAGGGTCCTATGGCTACACCTTC

D gene: TRBD1
J gene: TRBJ2-1
V gene: TRBV13
CDR3 protein: CASSPGTGPYNEQFF
CDR3 DNA: TGTGCCAGCAGCCCCGGGACAGGACCGTACAATGAGCAGTTCTTC

D gene: .
J gene: TRBJ1-4
V gene: TRBV15
CDR3 protein: CATSRDLGATNEKLFF
CDR3 DNA: TGTGCCACCAGCAGAGATTTAGGGGCAACTAATGAAAAACTGTTTTTT

D gene: TRBD2
J gene: TRBJ2-7
V gene: TRBV5-4
CDR3 protein: CASSLGTSGSYEQYF
CDR3 DNA: TGTGCCAGCAGCTTGGGGACTAGCGGTTCCTACGAGCAGTACTTC

D gene: .
J gene: TRBJ1-1
V gene: TRBV7-9
CDR3 protein: CSTRQQNTEAFF
CDR3 DNA: TGTTCCACACGACAGCAAAACACTGAAGCTTTCTTT

D gene: TRBD1
J gene: TRBJ1-3
V gene: TRBV28
CDR3 protein: CASSFDRGRFGNTIYF
CDR3 DNA: TGTGCCAGCAGTTTCGACAGGGGGCGCTTCGGAAACACCATATATTTT

D gene: TRBD1
J gene: TRBJ1-2
V gene: TRBV7-2
CDR3 protein: CASSPDRDYGYTF
CDR3 DNA: TGTGCCAGCAGCCCGGACAGGGACTATGGCTACACCTTC

D gene: .
J gene: TRBJ2-3
V gene: TRBV7-2
CDR3 protein: CASSLDYTQYF
CDR3 DNA: TGTGCCAGCAGCTTAGACTATACGCAGTATTTT

D gene: TRBD1
J gene: TRBJ2-5
V gene: TRBV5-1
CDR3 protein: CASSLEGQGGETQYF
CDR3 DNA: TGCGCCAGCAGCTTGGAGGGACAGGGGGGGGAGACCCAGTACTTC

D gene: TRBD2
J gene: TRBJ2-5
V gene: TRBV7-3
CDR3 protein: CASSFLAGGQGETQYF
CDR3 DNA: TGTGCCAGCAGCTTCCTAGCGGGGGGCCAGGGAGAGACCCAGTACTTC